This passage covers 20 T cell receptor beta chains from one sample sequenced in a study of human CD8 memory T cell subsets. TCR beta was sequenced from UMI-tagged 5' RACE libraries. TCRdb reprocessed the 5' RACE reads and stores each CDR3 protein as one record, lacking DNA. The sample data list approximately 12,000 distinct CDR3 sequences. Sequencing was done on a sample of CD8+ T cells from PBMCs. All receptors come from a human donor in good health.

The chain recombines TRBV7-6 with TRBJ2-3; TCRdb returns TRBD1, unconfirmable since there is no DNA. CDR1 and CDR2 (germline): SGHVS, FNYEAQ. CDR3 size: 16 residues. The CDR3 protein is CASSLLDRGATDTQYF.

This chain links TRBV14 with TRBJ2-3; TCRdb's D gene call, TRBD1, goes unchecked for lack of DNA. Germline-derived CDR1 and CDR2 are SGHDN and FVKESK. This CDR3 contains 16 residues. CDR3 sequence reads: CASSQDPGARTDTQYF.

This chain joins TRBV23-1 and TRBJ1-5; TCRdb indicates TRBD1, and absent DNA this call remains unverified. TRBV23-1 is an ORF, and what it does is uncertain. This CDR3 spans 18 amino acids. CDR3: CASSQSGDRPYSNQPQHF.

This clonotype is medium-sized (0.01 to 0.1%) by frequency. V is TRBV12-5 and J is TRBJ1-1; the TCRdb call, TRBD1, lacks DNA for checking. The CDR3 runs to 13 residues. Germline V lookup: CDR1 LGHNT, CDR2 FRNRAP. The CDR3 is CASGPPGGTEAFF.

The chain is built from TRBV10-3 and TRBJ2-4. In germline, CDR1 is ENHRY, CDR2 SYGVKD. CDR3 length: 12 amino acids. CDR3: CAISESEDIQYF.

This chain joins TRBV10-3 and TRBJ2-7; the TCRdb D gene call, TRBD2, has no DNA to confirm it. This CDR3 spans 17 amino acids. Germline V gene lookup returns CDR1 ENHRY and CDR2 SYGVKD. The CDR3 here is CAISVTPGLAGAYEQYF.

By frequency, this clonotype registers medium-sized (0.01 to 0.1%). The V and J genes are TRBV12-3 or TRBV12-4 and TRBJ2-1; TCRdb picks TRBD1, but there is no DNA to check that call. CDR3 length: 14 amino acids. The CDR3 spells CASSPSTRGNEQFF.

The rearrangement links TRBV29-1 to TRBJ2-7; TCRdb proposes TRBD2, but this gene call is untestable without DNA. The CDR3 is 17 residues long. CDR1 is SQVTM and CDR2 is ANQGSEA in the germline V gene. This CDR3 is CSVEWPGLAGGSYEQYF.

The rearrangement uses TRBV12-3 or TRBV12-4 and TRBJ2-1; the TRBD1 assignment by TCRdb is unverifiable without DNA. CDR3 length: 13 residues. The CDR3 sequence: CASTRGGLNEQFF.

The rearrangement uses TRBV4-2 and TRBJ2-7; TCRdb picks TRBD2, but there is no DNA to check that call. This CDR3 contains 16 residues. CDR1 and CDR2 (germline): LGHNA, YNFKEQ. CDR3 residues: CASSQGASGISYEQYF.

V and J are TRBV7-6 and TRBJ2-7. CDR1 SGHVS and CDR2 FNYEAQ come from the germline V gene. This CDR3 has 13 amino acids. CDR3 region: CASSLGWGYEQYF.

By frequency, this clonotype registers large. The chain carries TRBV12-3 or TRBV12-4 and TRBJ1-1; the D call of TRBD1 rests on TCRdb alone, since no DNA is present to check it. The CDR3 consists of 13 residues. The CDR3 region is CASKGSGTSEAFF.

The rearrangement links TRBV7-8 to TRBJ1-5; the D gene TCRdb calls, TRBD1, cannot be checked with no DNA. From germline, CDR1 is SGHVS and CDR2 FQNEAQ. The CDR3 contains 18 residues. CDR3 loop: CASSLDRDRDYSNQPQHF.

The chain's CDR3 is CASSQGADTQYF. The chain combines TRBV7-6 with TRBJ2-3; the TRBD1 assignment by TCRdb is unverifiable without DNA. Germline-derived CDR1 and CDR2 are SGHVS and FNYEAQ. This CDR3 region has 12 residues. The full variable domain, with the rest looked up from reference TRBV7-6 and TRBJ2-3, is GAGVSQSPRYKVTKRGQDVALRCDPISGHVSLYWYRQALGQGPEFLTYFNYEAQQDKSGLPNDRFSAERPEGSISTLTIQRTEQRDSAMYRCASSQGADTQYFGPGTRLTVL.

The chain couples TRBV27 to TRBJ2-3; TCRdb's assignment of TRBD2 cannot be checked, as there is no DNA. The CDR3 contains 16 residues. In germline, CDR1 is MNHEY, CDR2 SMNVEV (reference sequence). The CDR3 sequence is CASSPTLGRGTDTQYF.

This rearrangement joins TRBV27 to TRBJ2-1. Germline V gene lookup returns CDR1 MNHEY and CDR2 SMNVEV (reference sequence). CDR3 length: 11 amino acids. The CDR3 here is CASSAYNEQFF.

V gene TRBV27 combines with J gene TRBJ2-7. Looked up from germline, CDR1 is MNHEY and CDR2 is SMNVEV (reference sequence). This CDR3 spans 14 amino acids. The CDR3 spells CASSFAGSSYEQYF.

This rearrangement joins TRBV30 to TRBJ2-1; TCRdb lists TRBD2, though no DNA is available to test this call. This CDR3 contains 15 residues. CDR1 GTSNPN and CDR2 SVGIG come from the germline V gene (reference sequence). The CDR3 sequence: CAWNILAGGYNEQFF.

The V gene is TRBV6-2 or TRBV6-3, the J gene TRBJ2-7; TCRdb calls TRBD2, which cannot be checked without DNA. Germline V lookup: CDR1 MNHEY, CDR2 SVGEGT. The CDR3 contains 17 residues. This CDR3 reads CASSSAEDGLALYEQYF.

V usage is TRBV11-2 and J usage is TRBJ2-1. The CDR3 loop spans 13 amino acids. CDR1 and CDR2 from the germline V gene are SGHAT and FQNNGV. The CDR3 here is CASSLVDSVPPFF.